These 17 T cell receptor beta chains were sequenced from one sample in a study of blood T cell repertoires in COVID-19. Clones were read by immunoSEQ multiplex PCR, and TCRdb kept only the in-frame ones, dropping some. The data show 200,000 to 250,000 clones, roughly 79% seen once. The specimen was peripheral blood. The origin of the receptors is an elderly woman with acute or convalescent COVID-19.

The V call is TRBV7-2, the J call TRBJ2-3; 13 bases line up with TRBD2. CDR1 and CDR2 (germline): SGHTA, FQGNSA. V lost 2 bases, J lost 4 bases, and 9 bases stayed unmatched. This CDR3 spans 18 amino acids. CDR3 protein: CASSLRLAGGGGADTQYF. In DNA form, the CDR3 reads TGTGCCAGCAGCTTAAGACTAGCGGGGGGTGGCGGGGCAGATACGCAGTATTTT. Using reference TRBV7-2 and TRBJ2-3 for the parts outside the CDR3, the full variable domain is GAGVSQSPSNKVTEKGKDVELRCDPISGHTALYWYRQSLGQGLEFLIYFQGNSAPDKSGLPSDRFSAERTGGSVSTLTIQRTQQEDSAVYLCASSLRLAGGGGADTQYFGPGTRLTVL.

The chain links TRBV10-1 to TRBJ2-3; 7 bases fit TRBD2. V trimming: 2 bases; J trimming: 2 bases; junction bases outside the gene matches: 4. Per the germline V gene, CDR1 is WNHNN and CDR2 is SYGVQD (reference sequence). The CDR3 consists of 15 residues. CDR3 in DNA: TGCGCCAGCAGTGAGAGCCTAGCGGACACAGATACGCAGTATTTT. Translating gives CASSESLADTDTQYF.

The chain joins TRBV9 to TRBJ2-1, with D hard to call. Between the trimmed V and J ends, which lost 0 bases and 0 bases, there was a span of 13 bases. Germline values: CDR1 SGDLS, CDR2 YYNGEE. The CDR3 runs to 17 residues. CDR3: CASSVVEWLDSYNEQFF. The CDR3 DNA reads TGTGCCAGCAGCGTAGTGGAGTGGCTCGACTCCTACAATGAGCAGTTCTTC.

The chain employs TRBV18 and TRBJ2-7, with D possibly being TRBD1 (5 bases). Germline V gene lookup returns CDR1 KGHSH and CDR2 LQKENI. V shed 2 bases and J shed 7 bases, with 9 bases lying between them. The CDR3 runs 12 residues. CDR3 sequence reads: CASSPLQEEQYF. For the CDR3, the DNA is TGTGCCAGCTCACCATTACAGGAGGAGCAGTACTTC.

This chain uses TRBV19 with TRBJ1-2, with D uncertain. Per the germline V gene, CDR1 is LNHDA and CDR2 is SQIVND (reference sequence). Between the trimmed V and J ends, which lost 2 bases and 5 bases, there was a span of 9 bases. CDR3 length: 13 residues. Written as DNA, the CDR3 is TGTGCCAGTAGTATATTAGAACAGTATGGCTACACCTTC. The encoded protein is CASSILEQYGYTF.

The chain combines TRBV5-1 with TRBJ1-4, with D unclear. CDR3 length equals 15 residues. The V gene's germline CDR1 is SGHRS and CDR2 YFSETQ. V was clipped by 5 bases and J by 6 bases, with 17 bases between them. DNA of the CDR3: TGCGCCAGCAGGGGATCTGTGAGCGGTGATGAAAAACTGTTTTTT. Its protein is CASRGSVSGDEKLFF.

This clone showed up just once. The chain links TRBV6-5 to TRBJ2-7; 10 nucleotides agree with TRBD1. Germline V CDR1 and CDR2: MNHEY, SVGAGI. The CDR3 length is 16 residues. V lost 3 bases to trimming and J lost 6 bases; unmatched junction nucleotides: 11. The CDR3 loop is CASSYGPGTGVIEQYF. CDR3 coding DNA: TGTGCCAGCAGTTATGGGCCGGGGACAGGGGTGATCGAGCAGTACTTC.

The J gene is TRBJ2-2, the V gene TRBV12-5, with D possibly matching TRBD2 (6 bases). This CDR3 region has 13 residues. Trimming cost V 6 bases and J 6 bases, with 11 bases left between them. Germline V gene sequence: CDR1 LGHNT, CDR2 FRNRAP. This CDR3 is CASGRDGAGELFF. The CDR3 nucleotides are TGTGCTAGTGGGCGGGACGGCGCCGGGGAGCTGTTTTTT. Drawing the rest from reference TRBV12-5 and TRBJ2-2, the complete variable domain is DARVTQTPRHKVTEMGQEVTMRCQPILGHNTVFWYRQTMMQGLELLAYFRNRAPLDDSGMPKDRFSAEMPDATLATLKIQPSEPRDSAVYFCASGRDGAGELFFGEGSRLTVL.

The rearrangement joins TRBV7-8 to TRBJ1-5; D perhaps matches TRBD1 (5 bases). V lost 5 bases, J lost 0 bases, and 23 bases lay in between. The CDR3 has 19 amino acids. CDR1 SGHVS and CDR2 FQNEAQ come from the germline V gene. The CDR3 region has the DNA TGTGCCAGCAGCCCTCTCCTGGGGGGTAATGTGAATAGCAATCAGCCCCAGCATTTT. Amino acid sequence: CASSPLLGGNVNSNQPQHF.

The chain links TRBV5-3 to TRBJ1-1, with no clear D. TRBV5-3 is identified as an open reading frame with a role that is uncertain. The V and J ends lost 2 bases and 5 bases respectively, with 10 bases between them. The CDR3 totals 13 residues. In DNA, the CDR3 is TGTGCCAGAAGCTTTCGCCCGGGTACTGAAGCTTTCTTT. As protein: CARSFRPGTEAFF.

The rearrangement joins TRBV11-2 to TRBJ2-3; weak D call: TRBD2 (6 bases). Trimming took off 5 bases at V and 2 bases at J, with 17 bases between the two ends. The CDR3 totals 16 residues. The germline V gene has CDR1 SGHAT and CDR2 FQNNGV. The CDR3 DNA reads as TGTGCCAGCAGCACCCGACTAGAATGGATCACAGATACGCAGTATTTT. Protein sequence: CASSTRLEWITDTQYF.

The chain has TRBV7-9 and TRBJ2-3; 10 positions match TRBD2. The CDR3 covers 16 residues. The ends lost 5 bases at V and 3 bases at J; junction bases unmatched: 8. The V gene's germline CDR1 is SEHNR and CDR2 FQNEAQ (reference sequence). The CDR3 DNA follows: TGTGCCAGCAGCCGTCATAGCGGGGGGCCTACAGATACGCAGTATTTT. It codes for CASSRHSGGPTDTQYF.

The genes are TRBV5-1 and TRBJ2-4; the match to TRBD1 covers 7 bases. V was pared by 0 bases and J by 7 bases, with 7 bases of the junction left unmatched. CDR1 and CDR2 from the germline V gene are SGHRS and YFSETQ. The CDR3 contains 15 residues. CDR3 nucleotides: TGCGCCAGCAGCTTGGTAGGGGGCGAGAGGAACATTCAGTACTTC. Translating it yields CASSLVGGERNIQYF.

The rearrangement joins TRBV5-1 to TRBJ2-4; D is possibly TRBD1 (6 bases). The V gene's germline CDR1 is SGHRS and CDR2 YFSETQ. The CDR3 is 12 amino acids. Trimming shortened V by 4 bases and J by 7 bases, and 9 bases separated the two germline ends. CDR3 loop: CASSQGWNIQYF. The CDR3 nucleotides read TGCGCCAGCAGCCAGGGGTGGAACATTCAGTACTTC.

This clone has just a few counts. The chain links TRBV7-3 to TRBJ2-3; D might be TRBD2 (7 bases). The V gene's germline CDR1 is SGHTA and CDR2 FQGTGA. The CDR3 is made up of 16 amino acids. V was pared by 3 bases and J by 3 bases, with 16 bases between. DNA of the CDR3: TGTGCCAGCAGCTTCGGGGGGCGCGGAGGGACAGATACGCAGTATTTT. Its protein is CASSFGGRGGTDTQYF. Filled out from reference TRBV7-3 and TRBJ2-3, the complete variable domain reads GAGVSQTPSNKVTEKGKYVELRCDPISGHTALYWYRQSLGQGPEFLIYFQGTGAADDSGLPNDRFFAVRPEGSVSTLKIQRTERGDSAVYLCASSFGGRGGTDTQYFGPGTRLTVL.

A remark on this clone: A read error may produce the germline difference seen at one junction end. This sequence joins TRBV11-1 and TRBJ2-5; 12 nucleotides match TRBD2. This CDR3 contains 13 residues. The germline V gene has CDR1 SGHAT and CDR2 FQDESV (reference sequence). As DNA, the CDR3 is TGTGCCAGCAGACCTAGACTAGCGGGGGCCCCTAACTTC. It specifies CASRPRLAGAPNF.

This chain uses TRBV28 with TRBJ1-2; D is unresolved. V lost 7 bases and J 0 bases, leaving 15 bases between the germline ends. CDR1 and CDR2 from the germline V gene are MDHEN and SYDVKM. CDR3 length: 15 amino acids. CDR3 in amino acids: CASKINPVPNYGYTF. The CDR3 region has the DNA TGTGCCAGCAAGATTAATCCAGTCCCTAACTATGGCTACACCTTC.